Each of the 32 T cell receptor beta chains below was sequenced from the same sample in a study of T cells after yellow fever vaccination. TCRdb reanalysed the 5' RACE reads using MiXCR and keeps one entry per CDR3 protein. The table shows around 310,000 distinct CDR3 sequences, with 4% occurring only once. Sequenced here: PBMCs, sampled 5 days after the yellow fever booster vaccination. These receptors were obtained from a man aged 18 to 30 who received the YFV17D yellow fever vaccine.

This clonotype came up many times. This chain uses TRBV29-1 with TRBJ2-7; TRBD2 matches at 8 bases. V dropped 5 bases and J dropped 0; count of bases not matched to a gene: 9. The CDR3 spans 15 residues. Germline CDR1 and CDR2: SQVTM and ANQGSEA. In DNA, the CDR3 is TGCAGCGTTCTCAAATTAGCGGGAATCTCCTACGAGCAGTACTTC. Its protein product is CSVLKLAGISYEQYF.

The chain carries TRBV19 and TRBJ2-1, with TRBD1 identical over 8 bases. The CDR3 has 18 amino acids. Germline CDR1 reads LNHDA; CDR2 reads SQIVND (reference sequence). The J segment lost 7 bases and the V segment lost 8 bases, leaving 22 bases of the junction unmatched. The CDR3 DNA is TGTGCCAGTGCTGGACAGGGTCGACCTCCCAGTTATGGGAATGAGCAGTTCTTC. This translates into CASAGQGRPPSYGNEQFF.

This clonotype was seen repeatedly, ten times or more. The V call is TRBV4-2, the J call TRBJ2-7; D may be TRBD1 (5 bases). The CDR3 runs to 15 residues. CDR1 and CDR2 (germline): LGHNA, YNFKEQ. Trimming cost V 2 bases and J 3 bases, with 14 bases left between them. CDR3 loop: CASSQPGRDSYEQYF. DNA of the CDR3: TGTGCCAGCAGCCAACCGGGCAGGGATAGCTACGAGCAGTACTTC.

This clonotype was seen repeatedly, ten times or more. V gene TRBV20-1 combines with J gene TRBJ2-2; the match to TRBD1 covers 7 bases. This CDR3 has 14 residues. Germline V CDR1 and CDR2: DFQATT, SNEGSKA (reference sequence). V lost 6 bases to trimming and J lost 1 base; unmatched junction nucleotides: 5. The CDR3 spells CSAAGTENTGELFF. The DNA for the CDR3 is TGCAGTGCGGCCGGGACAGAGAACACCGGGGAGCTGTTTTTT.

This chain joins TRBV4-3 and TRBJ2-2; the match to TRBD1 covers 9 bases. Germline trimming cut 4 bases from V and 4 bases from J; bases unmatched to any gene: 4. The CDR3 has 15 residues. Germline CDR1 and CDR2: LGHNA and YSLEER. This CDR3 reads CASSPGTGRTGELFF. The CDR3 coding sequence is TGCGCCAGCAGCCCCGGGACAGGGCGCACCGGGGAGCTGTTTTTT.

Ten or more counts support this clonotype. This chain uses TRBV4-1 with TRBJ1-2; D gene unclear. The CDR3 is made up of 18 amino acids. Germline V gives CDR1 MGHRA, CDR2 YSYEKL. Trimming took off 2 bases at V and 4 bases at J, with 23 bases between the two ends. This CDR3 is CASSQTYPQVLVGYGYTF. The CDR3 nucleotides are TGCGCCAGCAGCCAAACGTACCCTCAGGTGCTAGTTGGCTATGGCTACACCTTC.

This clonotype occurred many times. J is TRBJ2-2 and V is TRBV5-1; TRBD1 matches at 10 bases. CDR1 is SGHRS, CDR2 YFSETQ, per germline. J gave up 0 bases and V 4 bases, and 9 bases lay outside the gene matches. CDR3 size: 18 residues. The CDR3 here is CASSLRTGGMANTGELFF. CDR3 DNA sequence: TGCGCCAGCAGCCTAAGGACAGGGGGAATGGCGAACACCGGGGAGCTGTTTTTT.

This clonotype occurred many times. The rearrangement uses TRBV20-1 and TRBJ2-1; possibly TRBD2 for D (6 bases). This CDR3 is built from 15 residues. Germline lookup yields CDR1 DFQATT and CDR2 SNEGSKA (reference sequence). Trimming stripped 0 bases from V and 3 bases from J, with 12 bases between. The CDR3 DNA sequence: TGCAGTGCTAGAGATCTAAGGCGGGGCTACAATGAGCAGTTCTTC. As protein: CSARDLRRGYNEQFF.

The chain recombines TRBV4-1 with TRBJ1-2; D gene ambiguous. The CDR3 contains 16 residues. Germline CDR1 reads MGHRA; CDR2 reads YSYEKL. V was shortened by 1 base and J by 4 bases, with 16 bases between the two germline ends. The CDR3, as DNA: TGCGCCAGCAGCCAAGGGGTGATCCCCGACGGCTATGGCTACACCTTC. Amino acids: CASSQGVIPDGYGYTF.

The chain recombines TRBV20-1 with TRBJ1-1; 7 nucleotides agree with TRBD1. Germline V gene lookup returns CDR1 DFQATT and CDR2 SNEGSKA (reference sequence). CDR3 length: 13 amino acids. Trimming at V came to 4 bases and at J to 3 bases, leaving 5 bases not matched to a gene. CDR3 DNA: TGCAGTGCTAATGCGGACAGGTACACTGAAGCTTTCTTT. Translation gives CSANADRYTEAFF.

In this sample, this clonotype turned up a few times. The rearrangement joins TRBV13 to TRBJ1-2, with D perhaps TRBD1 (5 bases). V lost 5 bases to trimming and J lost 8 bases, with 18 bases between them. The germline V gene encodes CDR1 PRHDT and CDR2 FYEKMQ (reference sequence). The CDR3 covers 14 residues. The CDR3 region has the DNA TGTGCCAGCAGCCAGAACCAGGGCCGGGGAGGCTACACCTTC. Its protein is CASSQNQGRGGYTF.

A few counts support this clonotype. The J gene is TRBJ1-6, the V gene TRBV12-5; D is ambiguous. CDR1 LGHNT and CDR2 FRNRAP come from the germline V gene. This CDR3 is built from 16 residues. V lost 3 bases, J lost 5 bases, and 14 bases lay in between. The CDR3 protein is CASGFVVRGNNSPLHF. CDR3 DNA sequence: TGTGCTAGTGGTTTCGTAGTTCGGGGTAATAATTCACCCCTCCACTTT.

This clonotype has just a few counts. The rearrangement joins TRBV19 to TRBJ1-5; no clear D gene. The CDR3 runs to 15 residues. The V gene lost 5 bases and the J gene lost 0 bases, with 11 bases spanning the gap. The V gene's germline CDR1 is LNHDA and CDR2 SQIVND (reference sequence). In DNA, the CDR3 is TGTGCCAGTAGTTCCCGACCGGATAGCAATCAGCCCCAGCATTTT. Encoded protein: CASSSRPDSNQPQHF.

The table lists this clonotype with many counts. The chain is built from TRBV5-6 and TRBJ2-1; 8 bases agree with TRBD2. V lost 3 bases, J lost 4 bases, and 9 bases stayed unmatched. This CDR3 spans 16 amino acids. Germline assignment: CDR1 SGHDT and CDR2 YYEEEE. CDR3 sequence reads: CASSSPAGGRYNEQFF. The CDR3 nucleotides read TGTGCCAGCAGCTCTCCTGCGGGGGGCCGATACAATGAGCAGTTCTTC.

This clonotype was counted at least ten times. The V gene is TRBV5-1, the J gene TRBJ2-1; D perhaps matches TRBD1 (6 bases). The germline V gene encodes CDR1 SGHRS and CDR2 YFSETQ. The V and J ends lost 4 bases and 5 bases respectively, with 16 bases between them. CDR3 size: 15 residues. The chain's CDR3 is CASSDPGTRDNEQFF. CDR3 coding DNA: TGCGCCAGCAGCGATCCCGGGACACGGGACAATGAGCAGTTCTTC.

The sample holds many counts of this clonotype. The chain recombines TRBV20-1 with TRBJ2-3; D is uncertain. The CDR3 consists of 17 residues. V lost 0 bases, J lost 2 bases, and 18 bases lay in between. The germline CDR1 and CDR2 sequences are DFQATT and SNEGSKA (reference sequence). CDR3 bases: TGCAGTGCTAGAGATCTGGCTTATCCTCTGAACACAGATACGCAGTATTTT. Translation: CSARDLAYPLNTDTQYF.

The chain joins TRBV3-1 to TRBJ2-7; unclear D gene. V was trimmed by 3 bases and J by 7 bases, leaving 19 bases between them. CDR3 length: 15 amino acids. Germline loops: CDR1 LGHDT, CDR2 YNNKEL (reference sequence). CDR3 in DNA: TGTGCCAGCAGCCAGGCCCCGGGCCTCGCGTGGGAGCAGTACGTC. This gives the protein CASSQAPGLAWEQYV.

Many counts were recorded for this clonotype. The chain joins TRBV12-3 or TRBV12-4 to TRBJ2-3; 11 nucleotides align to TRBD2. The CDR3 is made up of 19 amino acids. V lost 3 bases to trimming and J lost 8 bases; unmatched junction nucleotides: 19. The CDR3 protein is CASSFYLAGGPLRFGTQYF. The DNA for the CDR3 is TGTGCCAGCAGTTTCTACCTAGCGGGGGGCCCATTAAGGTTTGGTACGCAGTATTTT.

There are many counts of this clonotype. The chain uses TRBV27 and TRBJ2-2; tentative D call: TRBD2 (5 bases). The germline V gene has CDR1 MNHEY and CDR2 SMNVEV (reference sequence). Trimming cost V 4 bases and J 1 base, with 7 bases left between them. The CDR3 has 14 amino acids. The CDR3 DNA is TGTGCCAGCAGTTCGGGGTTGAACACCGGGGAGCTGTTTTTT. Translating gives CASSSGLNTGELFF.

This clonotype occurred many times. CDR3 loop: CASSQHRGTEAFF. CDR3 nucleotides: TGTGCCAGCAGCCAGCACAGGGGCACTGAAGCTTTCTTT. V usage is TRBV3-1 and J usage is TRBJ1-1; 7 nucleotides line up with TRBD1. The V segment lost 3 bases and the J segment 4 bases; nucleotides outside the gene matches: 2. In germline, CDR1 is LGHDT, CDR2 YNNKEL (reference sequence). The CDR3 length is 13 residues.

There are a few counts of this clonotype. This chain connects TRBV5-4 to TRBJ2-7; TRBD1 matches 8 bases. The J segment lost 7 bases and the V segment lost 1 base, leaving 10 bases of the junction unmatched. Germline V gene lookup returns CDR1 SGHNT and CDR2 YYREEE (reference sequence). This CDR3 is 15 amino acids long. CDR3 DNA sequence: TGTGCCAGCAGCTTGAGGAGCCAGGGGGCACGAGAGCAGTACGTC. Amino acid sequence: CASSLRSQGAREQYV.

This clonotype was detected a few times. This chain joins TRBV9 and TRBJ1-1; 8 bases line up with TRBD1. V shed 4 bases, J shed 5 bases, and the junction held 10 bases outside the gene matches. Germline CDR1 is SGDLS and CDR2 is YYNGEE. The CDR3 runs 15 residues. The CDR3 sequence: CASSTTDRVRTEAFF. The CDR3, as DNA: TGTGCCAGCAGCACAACGGACAGGGTACGAACTGAAGCTTTCTTT.

Ten or more counts support this clonotype. The chain is built from TRBV5-1 and TRBJ1-1; D is uncertain. Germline V gene data show CDR1 as SGHRS and CDR2 as YFSETQ. The CDR3 covers 13 residues. V shed 4 bases and J shed 1 base, with 8 bases lying between them. CDR3 DNA: TGCGCCAGCAGCCTTAGTCGGAACACTGAAGCTTTCTTT. This encodes CASSLSRNTEAFF. Full variable domain (outside the CDR3, taken from reference TRBV5-1 and TRBJ1-1): KAGVTQTPRYLIKTRGQQVTLSCSPISGHRSVSWYQQTPGQGLQFLFEYFSETQRNKGNFPGRFSGRQFSNSRSEMNVSTLELGDSALYLCASSLSRNTEAFFGQGTRLTVV.

This clonotype was seen a few times. The chain employs TRBV5-1 and TRBJ1-1, with D possibly being TRBD1 (5 bases). Germline V lookup: CDR1 SGHRS, CDR2 YFSETQ. The CDR3 totals 18 residues. Trimming took 4 bases from V and 3 from J, leaving 25 bases between them. This CDR3 is CASSPRGVGTIYHTEAFF. CDR3 nucleotide sequence: TGCGCCAGCAGCCCGCGAGGGGTGGGGACGATCTATCACACTGAAGCTTTCTTT.

The genes are TRBV10-3 and TRBJ2-5; 9 bases match TRBD1. CDR1 ENHRY and CDR2 SYGVKD come from the germline V gene. The CDR3 loop spans 14 amino acids. Trimming took 8 bases from V and 5 from J; bases not matched to a gene: 9. CDR3 protein: CAIESGTGKETQYF. In DNA, the CDR3 is TGTGCCATCGAATCCGGGACAGGGAAGGAGACCCAGTACTTC.

This clonotype was detected ten times or more. The chain has TRBV7-2 and TRBJ2-3; a possible D gene is TRBD1 (5 bases). The germline V gene has CDR1 SGHTA and CDR2 FQGNSA. There are 15 residues in the CDR3. V was shortened by 1 base and J by 4 bases, with 12 bases between the two germline ends. CDR3 DNA: TGTGCCAGCAGCTTAGAGGGGATTTACGCAGATACGCAGTATTTT. As protein: CASSLEGIYADTQYF.

A word on this clonotype: A much larger clonotype is one base distant, so this may be a read error. This chain links TRBV5-5 with TRBJ1-3, with TRBD1 identical over 8 bases. The germline CDR1 and CDR2 sequences are SGHKS and YYEKEE (reference sequence). The CDR3 length is 15 residues. The CDR3 here is CTSSFQGASGNTIYF. CDR3 nucleotide sequence: TGTACCAGCAGCTTCCAGGGGGCTTCTGGAAACACCATATATTTT.

This clonotype was seen a few times. The chain carries TRBV20-1 and TRBJ2-3, with no clear D. With 0 bases removed from V and 5 bases from J, the gap between germline ends came to 15 bases. Germline V CDR1 and CDR2: DFQATT, SNEGSKA (reference sequence). There are 15 residues in the CDR3. The DNA for the CDR3 is TGCAGTGCTAGAGATAGTCTTAGAGGCGGAGATACGCAGTATTTT. It specifies CSARDSLRGGDTQYF.

The table lists this clonotype with a few counts. This chain uses TRBV7-9 with TRBJ2-3, with TRBD1 identical over 7 bases. The V gene's germline CDR1 is SEHNR and CDR2 FQNEAQ (reference sequence). The ends lost 0 bases at V and 10 bases at J; junction bases unmatched: 7. The CDR3 totals 14 residues. The CDR3 reads CASSLANNRGAQYF. The CDR3, as DNA: TGTGCCAGCAGCTTAGCGAACAACAGGGGTGCGCAGTATTTT. The entire variable domain, with the rest obtained from reference TRBV7-9 and TRBJ2-3, is as follows: DTGVSQNPRHKITKRGQNVTFRCDPISEHNRLYWYRQTLGQGPEFLTYFQNEAQLEKSRLLSDRFSAERPKGSFSTLEIQRTEQGDSAMYLCASSLANNRGAQYFGPGTRLTVL.

The chain carries TRBV5-1 and TRBJ1-1; tentative D call: TRBD1 (5 bases). CDR1 and CDR2 from the germline V gene are SGHRS and YFSETQ. This CDR3 has 16 amino acids. Trimming removed 4 bases at V and 1 base at J, with 17 bases between. CDR3 protein: CASSPSGGHQNTEAFF. DNA of the CDR3: TGCGCCAGCAGCCCCTCGGGCGGACATCAGAACACTGAAGCTTTCTTT.

This clonotype was seen repeatedly, ten times or more. The V call is TRBV2, the J call TRBJ1-6; perhaps TRBD1 as D (5 bases). Trimming cost V 4 bases and J 6 bases, with 7 bases left between them. Germline CDR1 is SNHLY and CDR2 is FYNNEI. The CDR3 runs to 13 residues. CDR3 in amino acids: CASSAGLNSPLHF. As DNA, the CDR3 is TGTGCCAGCAGTGCGGGACTTAATTCACCCCTCCACTTT.

This sequence joins TRBV19 and TRBJ2-5; D not certain. Germline V gives CDR1 LNHDA, CDR2 SQIVND (reference sequence). The V and J ends lost 7 bases and 0 bases respectively, with 9 bases between them. The length of the CDR3 is 13 residues. The DNA of the CDR3 is TGTGCCAGTAAAAACAGCTACCAAGAGACCCAGTACTTC. Protein product: CASKNSYQETQYF.